The 3 T cell receptor beta chains in this list originate from one sample, sequenced in a study of blood T cells in healthy people across ages. The second PCR ran roughly 6 to 12 cycles with a sample-barcoded 5' primer and J-beta primers. TCRdb re-analysed the 5' RACE reads in MiXCR, keeping a single row per CDR3 protein. The sample comprises some 1,500,000 distinct CDR3 sequences, around 40% of which are singletons, and over 3.5% rests with the top ten. Specimen: blood. The receptor set was obtained from a woman aged 18 to 35 in good health.

The gene calls are TRBV20-1 and TRBJ1-1; D remains unclear. There are 11 residues in the CDR3. CDR1 and CDR2 from the germline V gene are DFQATT and SNEGSKA (reference sequence). V lost 6 bases and J 5 bases, leaving 10 bases between the germline ends. The CDR3 here is CSAIRYTEAFF. The CDR3 DNA reads TGCAGTGCAATCAGATATACTGAAGCTTTCTTT.

This clonotype was seen a handful of times. In DNA form, the CDR3 reads TGTGCCAGCAGCAGGAACAGTAGATGGGAGACCCAGTACTTC. Translating gives CASSRNSRWETQYF. The chain joins TRBV25-1 to TRBJ2-5, with D uncertain. Looked up from germline, CDR1 is MGHDK and CDR2 is SYGVNS. The V end was cut by 6 bases, the J end by 5 bases, with 16 bases between. The CDR3 has 14 residues.

As regards this clonotype: Mismatch with germline at one junction end may stem from a read error. The chain joins TRBV7-3 to TRBJ2-3; D is perhaps TRBD1 (6 bases). The CDR3 loop spans 15 amino acids. Per germline, CDR1 SGHTA and CDR2 FQGTGA. The CDR3 region is CSSSPGAQSTDTQYF. CDR3 nucleotide sequence: TGTTCCAGCAGCCCAGGGGCTCAAAGCACAGATACGCAGTATTTT. The whole variable domain, filled in from reference TRBV7-3 and TRBJ2-3, reads GAGVSQTPSNKVTEKGKYVELRCDPISGHTALYWYRQSLGQGPEFLIYFQGTGAADDSGLPNDRFFAVRPEGSVSTLKIQRTERGDSAVYLCSSSPGAQSTDTQYFGPGTRLTVL.